The 5 T cell receptor beta chains presented below share a single source sample, sequenced in a study of tissue T cells after allogeneic stem cell transplantation. Clones were read by immunoSEQ multiplex PCR, and TCRdb kept only the in-frame ones, dropping some. The sample carries about 48,000 clones, around 70% recorded once. The sample taken for sequencing was sorted cells pooled from one or two spleens. The receptors here all came from a pool of C57BL/6 mice in good health.

Details on this clone: Gene names are mouse gene names. The sequence runs out 1 residue before the end of the CDR3; the remainder is reconstructed from the germline J gene. This chain connects TRBV20 to TRBJ2-7; D might be TRBD1 (5 bases). The CDR3 runs to 13 residues. V was trimmed by 1 base and J by 0 bases, leaving 7 bases between them. The germline V gene has CDR1 GFQATS and CDR2 STVNSAI. CDR3 residues: CGARGQSSYEQYF. CDR3 DNA (partial): TGTGGTGCTAGGGGACAGAGCTCCTATGAACAGTAC.

With regard to this clone: The genes are named according to mouse. The CDR3 end is not reached by the read, which stops 1 residue before it; the germline J gene fills it in. The chain couples TRBV19 to TRBJ2-1; D could derive from TRBD1 or TRBD2 (5 bases each). The CDR3 contains 14 residues. The germline gives CDR1 FNHDT, CDR2 SITEND (reference sequence). V was cut by 0 bases and J by 1 base, with 5 bases left in between. CDR3 protein: CASSIGGNYAEQFF. The DNA read from the CDR3 is TGTGCCAGCAGTATAGGGGGGAACTATGCTGAGCAGTTC.

In regard to this clone: Here the gene names and germline are mouse. The read comes to an end 1 residue before the CDR3 does, leaving the germline J gene to fill in the end. This chain joins TRBV31 and TRBJ1-4, with D possibly being TRBD1 (5 bases). Germline loops: CDR1 GKSSPN, CDR2 SITVG. The V end lost 0 bases, the J end lost 0 bases, and 5 bases lay between the germline ends. The CDR3 is 14 residues long. CDR3 amino acids: CAWSLTVSNERLFF. The part of the CDR3 DNA that was read is TGTGCCTGGAGTCTGACAGTTTCCAACGAAAGATTATTT.

In the case of this clone: Gene names and germline match the mouse. The read terminates 1 residue before the CDR3 end, so the remaining end is supplied by the germline J gene. The rearrangement links TRBV4 to TRBJ2-4; perhaps TRBD2 as D (6 bases). The germline V gene has CDR1 LGHDT and CDR2 YNNKQL (reference sequence). This CDR3 spans 14 amino acids. V lost 5 bases and J 6 bases, leaving 15 bases between the germline ends. The CDR3 loop is CASSPTGLVNTLYF. The CDR3 bases that were read are TGTGCCAGCAGCCCGACTGGACTAGTGAACACCTTGTAC.

This clone is a singleton in its sample. Mouse names are used for the genes. The read terminates 1 residue before the CDR3 end, so the remaining end is supplied by the germline J gene. This chain links TRBV13-2 with TRBJ2-4; D remains ambiguous. Germline assignment: CDR1 NNHNN and CDR2 SYGAGS (reference sequence). The CDR3 runs to 10 residues. V was shortened by 0 bases and J by 8 bases, with 1 base between the two germline ends. CDR3 loop: CASGDGTLYF. The part of the CDR3 DNA that was read is TGTGCCAGCGGTGATGGCACCTTGTAC.